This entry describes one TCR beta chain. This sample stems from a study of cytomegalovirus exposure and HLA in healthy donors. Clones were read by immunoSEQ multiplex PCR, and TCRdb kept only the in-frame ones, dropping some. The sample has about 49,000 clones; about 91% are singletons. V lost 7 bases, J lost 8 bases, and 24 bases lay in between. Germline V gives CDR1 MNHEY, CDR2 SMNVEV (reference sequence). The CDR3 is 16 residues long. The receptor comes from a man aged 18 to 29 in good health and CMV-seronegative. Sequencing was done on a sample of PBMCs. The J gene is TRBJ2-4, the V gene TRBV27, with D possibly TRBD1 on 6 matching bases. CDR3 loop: CASTPLGAAEAHIQYF. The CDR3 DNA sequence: TGTGCCAGCACCCCCTTGGGGGCGGCGGAGGCTCACATTCAGTACTTC.